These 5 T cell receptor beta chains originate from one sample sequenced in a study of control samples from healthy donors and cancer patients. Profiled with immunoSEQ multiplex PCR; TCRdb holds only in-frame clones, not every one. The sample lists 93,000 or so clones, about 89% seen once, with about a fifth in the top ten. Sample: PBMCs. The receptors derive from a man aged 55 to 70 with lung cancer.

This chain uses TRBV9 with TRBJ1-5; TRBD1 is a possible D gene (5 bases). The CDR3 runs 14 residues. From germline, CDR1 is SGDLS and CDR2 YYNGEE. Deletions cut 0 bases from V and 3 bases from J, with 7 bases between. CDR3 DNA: TGTGCCAGCAGCGTAGGACAGCCCAATCAGCCCCAGCATTTT. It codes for CASSVGQPNQPQHF.

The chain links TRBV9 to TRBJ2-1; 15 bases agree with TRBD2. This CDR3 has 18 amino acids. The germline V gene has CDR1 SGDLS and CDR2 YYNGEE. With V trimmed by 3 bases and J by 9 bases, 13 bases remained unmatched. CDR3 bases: TGTGCCAGCAGCGGCGGACTAGCGGGGGGGGCAGGGCTCCGTGAGCAGTTCTTC. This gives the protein CASSGGLAGGAGLREQFF.

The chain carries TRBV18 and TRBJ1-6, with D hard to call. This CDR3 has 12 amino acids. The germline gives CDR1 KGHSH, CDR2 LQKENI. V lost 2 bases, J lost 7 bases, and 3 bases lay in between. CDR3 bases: TGTGCCAGCTCACCATCAAATTCACCCCTCCACTTT. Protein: CASSPSNSPLHF.

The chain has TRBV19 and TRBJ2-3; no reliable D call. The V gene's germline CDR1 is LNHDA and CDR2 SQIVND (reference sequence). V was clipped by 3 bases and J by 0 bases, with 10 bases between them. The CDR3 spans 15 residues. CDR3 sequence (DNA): TGTGCCAGTAGTATCACCACCTCTAGCACAGATACGCAGTATTTT. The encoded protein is CASSITTSSTDTQYF.

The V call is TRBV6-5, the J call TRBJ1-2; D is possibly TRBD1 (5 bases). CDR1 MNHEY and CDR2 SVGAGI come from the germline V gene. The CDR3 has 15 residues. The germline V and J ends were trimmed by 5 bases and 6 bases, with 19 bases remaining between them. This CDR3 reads CASSPRDRFFDGYTF. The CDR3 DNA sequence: TGTGCCAGCAGTCCTCGGGACCGATTTTTTGATGGCTACACCTTC.